One sample yielded the 29 T cell receptor beta chains listed below, sequenced in a study of beta chain features in type 1 diabetes. Study-wide results and limits: Type 1 diabetes patients showed a moderate but significant shortening of TCRB CDR3s in all four CD4+ subsets.

The entirety of the isolated RNA underwent reverse transcription, so expressed TCRB transcripts were sequenced. Sequencing used immunoSEQ multiplex PCR; TCRdb keeps in-frame clones, though not all of them. The table has about 170,000 clones, approximately 7.8% seen once. These receptors have no identified antigens. Source material: central memory CD4+ T cells from blood. These receptors came from a woman aged 40 to 50 with type 1 diabetes.

The chain has TRBV19 and TRBJ2-7; 14 bases agree with TRBD2. The junction had 7 bases not matched to a gene; V was cut back by 6 bases and J by 6 bases. Per germline, CDR1 LNHDA and CDR2 SQIVND (reference sequence). The CDR3 is 15 residues long. The CDR3 DNA reads as TGTGCCAGTAGGAGACTAGCGGGAGGGCCGGGCGAGCAGTACTTC. Translation gives CASRRLAGGPGEQYF.

The DNA of the CDR3 is TGTGCCAGCTCACGTGGAGGGGACAACTATGGCTACACCTTC. Amino acid sequence: CASSRGGDNYGYTF. The chain uses TRBV18 and TRBJ1-2, with D possibly matching TRBD1 (5 bases). The CDR3 is 14 amino acids. V lost 4 bases and J lost 2, with 11 bases in between. Germline lookup yields CDR1 KGHSH and CDR2 LQKENI.

The J gene is TRBJ1-5, the V gene TRBV18; the D gene is possibly TRBD1 (6 bases). This CDR3 comprises 14 residues. Trimming took off 1 base at V and 6 bases at J, with 10 bases between the two ends. Germline CDR1 is KGHSH and CDR2 is LQKENI. This CDR3 is CASSPLPGVQPQHF. CDR3 nucleotides: TGTGCCAGCTCACCACTCCCAGGGGTTCAGCCCCAGCATTTT.

This clone was seen a few times. The chain carries TRBV27 and TRBJ1-5; 9 nucleotides match TRBD1. Looked up from germline, CDR1 is MNHEY and CDR2 is SMNVEV (reference sequence). There are 16 residues in the CDR3. With V trimmed by 1 base and J by 5 bases, 6 bases remained unmatched. For the CDR3, the DNA is TGTGCCAGCAGTTTATTTGGGGGACAGGGTTATCAGCCCCAGCATTTT. The encoded protein is CASSLFGGQGYQPQHF.

This chain uses TRBV28 with TRBJ2-2; TRBD1 agrees at 8 bases. V was clipped by 6 bases and J by 2 bases; unmatched bases: 8. This CDR3 contains 16 residues. CDR1 is MDHEN, CDR2 SYDVKM, per germline. CDR3: CASSSGSGGNTGELFF. CDR3 DNA: TGTGCCAGCAGCTCCGGGTCAGGGGGCAACACCGGGGAGCTGTTTTTT. The entire variable domain, with the rest obtained from reference TRBV28 and TRBJ2-2, is as follows: DVKVTQSSRYLVKRTGEKVFLECVQDMDHENMFWYRQDPGLGLRLIYFSYDVKMKEKGDIPEGYSVSREKKERFSLILESASTNQTSMYLCASSSGSGGNTGELFFGEGSRLTVL.

The chain uses TRBV28 and TRBJ2-1; weak D call: TRBD1 (6 bases). The CDR3 loop spans 15 amino acids. Trimming shortened V by 2 bases and J by 2 bases, and 10 bases separated the two germline ends. CDR1 is MDHEN and CDR2 is SYDVKM in the germline V gene. The CDR3: CASSLPGDPYNEQFF. The CDR3 DNA reads as TGTGCCAGCAGTTTACCAGGGGACCCCTACAATGAGCAGTTCTTC.

This clone was found a few times. The chain is built from TRBV18 and TRBJ1-1; 7 bases fit TRBD1. Germline assignment: CDR1 KGHSH and CDR2 LQKENI. Trimming at V came to 0 bases and at J to 7 bases, leaving 2 bases not matched to a gene. CDR3 length: 13 amino acids. The CDR3 DNA sequence: TGTGCCAGCTCACCACCCCCAGGGGGTGAAGCTTTCTTT. It is translated as CASSPPPGGEAFF.

V is TRBV6-5 and J is TRBJ1-2; D perhaps matches TRBD1 (5 bases). From germline, CDR1 is MNHEY and CDR2 SVGAGI. The CDR3 extends over 13 amino acids. Trimming took 5 bases from V and 7 from J, leaving 14 bases between them. The CDR3 sequence: CASSARGEAGYTF. CDR3 sequence (DNA): TGTGCCAGCAGTGCCCGGGGGGAGGCTGGCTACACCTTC.

This clone appeared a few times. This chain uses TRBV7-2 with TRBJ2-3; D is ambiguous. This CDR3 has 11 residues. Trimming shortened V by 3 bases and J by 4 bases, and 2 bases separated the two germline ends. Looked up from germline, CDR1 is SGHTA and CDR2 is FQGNSA. The CDR3 sequence: CASSFADTQYF. The CDR3 bases are TGTGCCAGCAGCTTCGCAGATACGCAGTATTTT.

This clone showed up just a few times. The chain combines TRBV4-1 with TRBJ2-7; 10 bases are shared with TRBD2. The junction had 5 bases not matched to a gene; V was cut back by 1 base and J by 2 bases. The germline gives CDR1 MGHRA, CDR2 YSYEKL. CDR3 size: 16 residues. CDR3 protein: CASSQVIAGGPYEQYF. The CDR3 DNA reads TGCGCCAGCAGCCAAGTGATAGCGGGGGGCCCCTACGAGCAGTACTTC.

Only a few counts were recorded for this clone. The chain couples TRBV6-5 to TRBJ1-4, with TRBD1 matching over 7 bases. Germline-derived CDR1 and CDR2 are MNHEY and SVGAGI. The CDR3 is 13 residues long. The J segment lost 8 bases and the V segment lost 1 base, leaving 1 base of the junction unmatched. As DNA, the CDR3 is TGTGCCAGCAGTTACTACAGGGGCGAAAAACTGTTTTTT. The encoded protein is CASSYYRGEKLFF.

This clone was seen repeatedly, ten times or more. The chain couples TRBV30 to TRBJ2-7; D remains ambiguous. CDR1 and CDR2 (germline): GTSNPN, SVGIG (reference sequence). The CDR3 extends over 11 amino acids. Deletions cut 5 bases from V and 2 bases from J, with 7 bases between. CDR3 protein: CAWGGPYEQYF. For the CDR3, the DNA is TGTGCCTGGGGCGGCCCCTACGAGCAGTACTTC.

A few counts support this clone. This chain uses TRBV14 with TRBJ2-1; 11 bases map to TRBD1. The junction had 5 bases not matched to a gene; V was cut back by 3 bases and J by 4 bases. Germline CDR1 and CDR2: SGHDN and FVKESK. This CDR3 contains 16 residues. For the CDR3, the DNA is TGTGCCAGCAGCCAGCGAGGGACAGGGGGTTACAATGAGCAGTTCTTC. This gives the protein CASSQRGTGGYNEQFF.

The table lists this clone with a few counts. The J gene is TRBJ1-1, the V gene TRBV28; D is possibly TRBD1 (6 bases). CDR3 length: 14 residues. Germline values: CDR1 MDHEN, CDR2 SYDVKM. Trimming took 6 bases from V and 4 from J, leaving 15 bases between them. In DNA, the CDR3 is TGTGCCAGCAGCCCACACTTAGGGGGCACTGAAGCTTTCTTT. Translated: CASSPHLGGTEAFF.

The V and J genes are TRBV13 and TRBJ1-6, with D possibly matching TRBD1 (5 bases). CDR1 and CDR2 (germline): PRHDT, FYEKMQ (reference sequence). This CDR3 has 16 amino acids. Trimming took off 7 bases at V and 10 bases at J, with 23 bases between the two ends. CDR3 protein: CASIYGSGGRRSPLHF. The CDR3 DNA follows: TGTGCCAGCATTTACGGCTCGGGGGGACGAAGATCACCCCTCCACTTT.

This clone was seen a handful of times. This sequence joins TRBV29-1 and TRBJ1-5; D is possibly TRBD1 (5 bases). Looked up from germline, CDR1 is SQVTM and CDR2 is ANQGSEA. Deletions cut 4 bases from V and 4 bases from J, with 14 bases between. The CDR3 is made up of 14 amino acids. This chain's CDR3 is CSVADGGVNQPQHF. The CDR3 DNA reads as TGCAGCGTTGCCGACGGGGGGGTTAATCAGCCCCAGCATTTT.

This rearrangement joins TRBV4-3 to TRBJ1-2, with D tentatively TRBD1 (5 bases). This CDR3 has 16 residues. V gave up 1 base and J gave up 2 bases, with 14 bases separating them. Per germline, CDR1 LGHNA and CDR2 YSLEER. Here the CDR3 DNA reads TGCGCCAGCAGCCAAGGCCTCGGGCAGGGCAACTATGGCTACACCTTC. Translating gives CASSQGLGQGNYGYTF.

This sequence joins TRBV7-2 and TRBJ1-5, with 8 bases fitting TRBD1. V lost 4 bases to trimming and J lost 4 bases; unmatched junction nucleotides: 3. CDR1 and CDR2 (germline): SGHTA, FQGNSA. This CDR3 is 14 amino acids long. The DNA for the CDR3 is TGTGCCAGCAGCTCCGGGACAGGTAATCAGCCCCAGCATTTT. This gives the protein CASSSGTGNQPQHF.

This clone was counted a few times. V and J are TRBV6-6 and TRBJ2-7; no clear D gene. Germline V gene data show CDR1 as MNHNY and CDR2 as SVGAGI (reference sequence). The CDR3 is 15 residues long. V dropped 0 bases and J dropped 6 bases, with 15 bases sitting between them. CDR3 in DNA: TGTGCCAGCAGTTACTCTACCGAGCCCCGCGGCGAGCAGTACTTC. Protein sequence: CASSYSTEPRGEQYF.

The chain is built from TRBV5-4 and TRBJ1-2; 8 bases agree with TRBD1. Germline V lookup: CDR1 SGHNT, CDR2 YYREEE (reference sequence). This CDR3 has 16 residues. Unmatched junction bases numbered 9, after V lost 1 base and J lost 4 bases. The CDR3: CASSLKRAGGVYGYTF. The DNA of the CDR3 is TGTGCCAGCAGCTTGAAGAGAGCAGGGGGCGTCTATGGCTACACCTTC.

This clone appeared a few times. The chain recombines TRBV6-1 with TRBJ2-5, with TRBD2 identical over 10 bases. The V gene end was trimmed by 4 bases and the J gene end by 2 bases; junction bases not matched to a gene: 7. This CDR3 has 16 residues. Germline loops: CDR1 MNHNS, CDR2 SASEGT. CDR3 sequence: CASSANLAGEQETQYF. DNA for the CDR3: TGTGCCAGCAGTGCCAACCTAGCGGGGGAACAAGAGACCCAGTACTTC.

Concerning this clone itself: Other DNA sequences in this specimen translate into the identical CDR3. The chain recombines TRBV28 with TRBJ2-2, with D possibly TRBD1 on 6 matching bases. V was trimmed by 7 bases and J by 0 bases, leaving 12 bases between them. Germline CDR1 MDHEN, CDR2 SYDVKM. This CDR3 has 15 residues. CDR3 protein: CASIPGQANTGELFF. The CDR3, as DNA: TGTGCCAGCATACCGGGACAAGCGAACACCGGGGAGCTGTTTTTT.

This clone was seen at least ten times. The J gene is TRBJ1-2, the V gene TRBV11-2; the D gene is possibly TRBD1 (6 bases). Per germline, CDR1 SGHAT and CDR2 FQNNGV. The CDR3 extends over 15 amino acids. The V end was cut by 3 bases, the J end by 4 bases, with 15 bases between. The CDR3 nucleotides read TGTGCCAGCAGCTTCGTTAGGGGAGGGGGCTATGGCTACACCTTC. This sequence encodes CASSFVRGGGYGYTF. Together with reference TRBV11-2 and TRBJ1-2, the CDR3 gives the full variable domain: EAGVAQSPRYKIIEKRQSVAFWCNPISGHATLYWYQQILGQGPKLLIQFQNNGVVDDSQLPKDRFSAERLKGVDSTLKIQPAKLEDSAVYLCASSFVRGGGYGYTFGSGTRLTVV.

The genes are TRBV4-2 and TRBJ2-7, with D possibly matching TRBD2 (7 bases). Germline CDR1 and CDR2: LGHNA and YNFKEQ. V dropped 0 bases and J dropped 5 bases, with 23 bases sitting between them. This CDR3 spans 18 amino acids. This CDR3 reads CASSQDAGALGRDNEQYF. The CDR3 DNA reads TGTGCCAGCAGCCAAGACGCGGGGGCGTTGGGCAGGGATAACGAGCAGTACTTC.

This chain uses TRBV18 with TRBJ1-1; D call uncertain. The CDR3 length is 13 residues. The V gene's germline CDR1 is KGHSH and CDR2 LQKENI. V gave up 6 bases and J gave up 4 bases, with 12 bases separating them. The CDR3 reads CASSSTDGTEAFF. Written as DNA, the CDR3 is TGTGCCAGCTCGTCTACAGACGGCACTGAAGCTTTCTTT.

This clone was detected only a few times. The chain links TRBV7-9 to TRBJ2-7; 8 bases align to TRBD1. CDR1 and CDR2 from the germline V gene are SEHNR and FQNEAQ (reference sequence). The V segment lost 5 bases and the J segment 3 bases; nucleotides outside the gene matches: 3. The CDR3 spans 13 residues. CDR3: CASSPGQDYEQYF. CDR3 nucleotide sequence: TGTGCCAGCAGCCCGGGACAGGACTACGAGCAGTACTTC.

The chain links TRBV6-5 to TRBJ1-1; possibly TRBD1 for D (5 bases). CDR3 length: 15 amino acids. V shed 0 bases and J shed 1 base, with 9 bases lying between them. Germline V gene lookup returns CDR1 MNHEY and CDR2 SVGAGI. For the CDR3, the DNA is TGTGCCAGCAGTTACTCAAATACAGGGAACACTGAAGCTTTCTTT. This sequence encodes CASSYSNTGNTEAFF.

The rearrangement uses TRBV9 and TRBJ1-5; 9 bases map to TRBD1. Germline V CDR1 and CDR2: SGDLS, YYNGEE. V trimming: 3 bases; J trimming: 6 bases; junction bases outside the gene matches: 4. The length of the CDR3 is 14 residues. The CDR3 loop reads CASSEGTGSQPQHF. DNA of the CDR3: TGTGCCAGCAGCGAGGGGACAGGGAGTCAGCCCCAGCATTTT.

J is TRBJ2-3 and V is TRBV5-4; 11 nucleotides match TRBD2. CDR1 and CDR2 (germline): SGHNT, YYREEE (reference sequence). V lost 1 base and J lost 5; bases outside the gene matches: 6. The CDR3 is 16 amino acids. As DNA, the CDR3 is TGTGCCAGCAGCTTGAGGGCTAGCGGGAGGCTAGATACGCAGTATTTT. Translated, it gives CASSLRASGRLDTQYF.